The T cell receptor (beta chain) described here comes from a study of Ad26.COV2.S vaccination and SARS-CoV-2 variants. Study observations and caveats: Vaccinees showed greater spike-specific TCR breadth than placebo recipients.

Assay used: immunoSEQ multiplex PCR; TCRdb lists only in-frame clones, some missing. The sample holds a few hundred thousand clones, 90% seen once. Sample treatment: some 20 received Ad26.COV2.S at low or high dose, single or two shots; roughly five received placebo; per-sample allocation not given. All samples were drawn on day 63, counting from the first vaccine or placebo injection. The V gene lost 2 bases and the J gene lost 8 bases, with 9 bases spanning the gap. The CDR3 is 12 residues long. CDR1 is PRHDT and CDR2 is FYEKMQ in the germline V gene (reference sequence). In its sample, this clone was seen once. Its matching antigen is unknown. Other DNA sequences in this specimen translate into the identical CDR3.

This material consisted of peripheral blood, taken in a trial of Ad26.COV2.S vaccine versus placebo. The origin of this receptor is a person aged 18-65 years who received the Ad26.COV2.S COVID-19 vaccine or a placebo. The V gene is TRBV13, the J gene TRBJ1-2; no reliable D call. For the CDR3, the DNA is TGTGCCAGCAGCTTACGAGGAGGCGGCTACACCTTC. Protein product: CASSLRGGGYTF.